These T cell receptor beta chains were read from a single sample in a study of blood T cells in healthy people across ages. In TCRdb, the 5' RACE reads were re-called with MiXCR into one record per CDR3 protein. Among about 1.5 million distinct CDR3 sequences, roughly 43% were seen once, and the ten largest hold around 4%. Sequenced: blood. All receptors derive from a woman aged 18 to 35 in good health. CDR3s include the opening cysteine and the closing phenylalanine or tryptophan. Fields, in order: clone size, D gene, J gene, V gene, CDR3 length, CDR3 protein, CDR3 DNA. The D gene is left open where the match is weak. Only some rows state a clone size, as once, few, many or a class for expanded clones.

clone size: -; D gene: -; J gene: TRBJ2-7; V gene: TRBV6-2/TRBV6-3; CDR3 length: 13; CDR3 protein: CASFRTGTYEQYF; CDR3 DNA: TGTGCCAGCTTTAGGACCGGGACCTACGAGCAGTACTTC
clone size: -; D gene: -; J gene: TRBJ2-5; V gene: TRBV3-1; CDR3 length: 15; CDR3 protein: CASSQGGISAGTQYF; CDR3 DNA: TGTGCCAGCAGCCAAGGTGGCATTTCGGCGGGGACCCAGTACTTC
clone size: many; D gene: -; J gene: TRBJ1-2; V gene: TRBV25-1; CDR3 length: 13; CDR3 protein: CASSVVTGDGYTF; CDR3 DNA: TGTGCCAGCAGTGTCGTAACGGGGGACGGCTACACCTTC
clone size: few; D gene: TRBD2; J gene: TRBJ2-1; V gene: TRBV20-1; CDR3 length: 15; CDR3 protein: CSAFKTSGGANEQFF; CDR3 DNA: TGCAGTGCTTTCAAGACTAGCGGGGGGGCAAATGAGCAGTTCTTC
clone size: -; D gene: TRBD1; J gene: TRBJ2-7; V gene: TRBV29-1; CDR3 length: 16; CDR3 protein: CSIPIPDRGIGYEQYF; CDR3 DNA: TGCAGCATCCCGATCCCCGACAGGGGTATAGGGTACGAGCAGTACTTC
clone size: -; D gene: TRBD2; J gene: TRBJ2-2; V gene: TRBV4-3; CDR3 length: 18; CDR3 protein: CASSQDELAGVRTGELFF; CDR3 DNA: TGCGCCAGCAGCCAAGATGAGCTAGCGGGAGTGAGAACCGGGGAGCTGTTTTTT
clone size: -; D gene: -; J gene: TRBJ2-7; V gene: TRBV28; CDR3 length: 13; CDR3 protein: CASSFPPSYEQYF; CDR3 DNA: TGTGCCAGCAGTTTTCCGCCTTCCTACGAGCAGTACTTC
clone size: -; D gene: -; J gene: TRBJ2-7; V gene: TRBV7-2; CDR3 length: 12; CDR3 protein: CASSRNPYEQYF; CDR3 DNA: TGTGCCAGCAGCCGGAACCCCTACGAGCAGTACTTC
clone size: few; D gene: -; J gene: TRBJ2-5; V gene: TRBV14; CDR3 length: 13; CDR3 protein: CASSRTRVETQYF; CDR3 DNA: TGTGCCAGCAGCCGGACGAGGGTAGAGACCCAGTACTTC
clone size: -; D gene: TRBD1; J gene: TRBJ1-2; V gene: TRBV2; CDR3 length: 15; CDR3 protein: CASRITGTGNYGYTF; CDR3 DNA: TGTGCAAGCAGGATTACCGGGACAGGCAACTATGGCTACACCTTC
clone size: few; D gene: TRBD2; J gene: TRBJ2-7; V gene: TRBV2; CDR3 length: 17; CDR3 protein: CASSEEGGAGPYYEQYF; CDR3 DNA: TGTGCCAGCAGTGAAGAGGGAGGGGCAGGTCCATACTACGAGCAGTACTTC
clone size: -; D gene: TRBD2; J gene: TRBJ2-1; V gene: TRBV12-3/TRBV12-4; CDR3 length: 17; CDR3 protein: CASSATGGAGGKGEQFF; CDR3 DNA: TGTGCCAGCAGTGCAACCGGCGGAGCGGGGGGAAAAGGTGAGCAGTTCTTC
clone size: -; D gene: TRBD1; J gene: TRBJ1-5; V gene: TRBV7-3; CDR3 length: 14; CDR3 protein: CASSMDRGTQPQHF; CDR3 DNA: TGTGCCAGCAGCATGGACAGGGGAACTCAGCCCCAGCATTTT
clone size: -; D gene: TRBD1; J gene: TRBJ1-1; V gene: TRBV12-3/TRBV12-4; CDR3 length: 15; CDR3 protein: CATQNRGGMNTEAFF; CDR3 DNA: TGTGCCACCCAGAACAGGGGAGGGATGAACACTGAAGCTTTCTTT
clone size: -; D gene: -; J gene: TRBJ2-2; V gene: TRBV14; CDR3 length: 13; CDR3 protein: CASSHWTVGELFF; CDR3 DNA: TGTGCCAGCAGCCATTGGACAGTCGGGGAGCTGTTTTTT